The table lists the clone carrying this T cell receptor beta chain with a few counts. Its matching antigen is unknown. No infections or other immune events were documented during collection. This entry is derived from a study of identifying expanded T cells in peripheral blood. General study points: Across healthy donors, higher total template counts meant significantly greater approximately 2-week count variance.

Sequencing was performed with immunoSEQ multiplex PCR; in TCRdb, only in-frame clones are kept and a portion is missing. The sample lists some 120,000 clones, approximately 88% occurring once. The CDR3 is 14 residues long. CDR1 and CDR2 (germline): GTSNPN, SVGIG (reference sequence). Between the trimmed V and J ends, which lost 0 bases and 2 bases, there was a span of 10 bases. This receptor was identified in a person between 18 and 75 years old in good health. J is TRBJ1-2 and V is TRBV30, with D tentatively TRBD1 (6 bases). The sequenced sample consisted of blood. CDR3 nucleotide sequence: TGTGCCTGGAGTGTACAGGGTGGAAACTATGGCTACACCTTC. It codes for CAWSVQGGNYGYTF. Combining the CDR3 with reference TRBV30 and TRBJ1-2 gives the whole variable domain SQTIHQWPATLVQPVGSPLSLECTVEGTSNPNLYWYRQAAGRGLQLLFYSVGIGQISSEVPQNLSASRPQDRQFILSSKKLLLSDSGFYLCAWSVQGGNYGYTFGSGTRLTVV.